This record covers a single TCR beta chain. Its antigen is unidentified. The data were obtained in a study of T cell responses to AZD1222 COVID-19 vaccine. Study-wide findings and caveats: The study sampled repertoires only after the peak T cell response. Females made up more of the donors, who were largely white British, and clonal diversity may have come out too low. Reports say nearly half of spike-specific TCRs go after unmutated variant regions. Vaccination with two AZD1222 doses was followed by a rise in Spike-specific TCR breadth and depth.

Clones were sequenced by immunoSEQ multiplex PCR, and TCRdb holds only the in-frame ones, with some missing. The repertoire holds around 140,000 clones, with roughly 90% as singletons. Trimming cost V 4 bases and J 4 bases, with 14 bases left between them. This CDR3 is 14 amino acids long. Germline V gives CDR1 SGHRS, CDR2 YFSETQ. The chain recombines TRBV5-1 with TRBJ1-2; D is unclear. The sample consisted of peripheral blood, taken 28 days after the second AZD1222 dose. This TCR was recovered from an adult who received the AZD1222 COVID-19 vaccine. CDR3 in DNA: TGCGCCAGCAGCCCTGGACTGGTTGCCTATGGCTACACCTTC. Amino acids: CASSPGLVAYGYTF.